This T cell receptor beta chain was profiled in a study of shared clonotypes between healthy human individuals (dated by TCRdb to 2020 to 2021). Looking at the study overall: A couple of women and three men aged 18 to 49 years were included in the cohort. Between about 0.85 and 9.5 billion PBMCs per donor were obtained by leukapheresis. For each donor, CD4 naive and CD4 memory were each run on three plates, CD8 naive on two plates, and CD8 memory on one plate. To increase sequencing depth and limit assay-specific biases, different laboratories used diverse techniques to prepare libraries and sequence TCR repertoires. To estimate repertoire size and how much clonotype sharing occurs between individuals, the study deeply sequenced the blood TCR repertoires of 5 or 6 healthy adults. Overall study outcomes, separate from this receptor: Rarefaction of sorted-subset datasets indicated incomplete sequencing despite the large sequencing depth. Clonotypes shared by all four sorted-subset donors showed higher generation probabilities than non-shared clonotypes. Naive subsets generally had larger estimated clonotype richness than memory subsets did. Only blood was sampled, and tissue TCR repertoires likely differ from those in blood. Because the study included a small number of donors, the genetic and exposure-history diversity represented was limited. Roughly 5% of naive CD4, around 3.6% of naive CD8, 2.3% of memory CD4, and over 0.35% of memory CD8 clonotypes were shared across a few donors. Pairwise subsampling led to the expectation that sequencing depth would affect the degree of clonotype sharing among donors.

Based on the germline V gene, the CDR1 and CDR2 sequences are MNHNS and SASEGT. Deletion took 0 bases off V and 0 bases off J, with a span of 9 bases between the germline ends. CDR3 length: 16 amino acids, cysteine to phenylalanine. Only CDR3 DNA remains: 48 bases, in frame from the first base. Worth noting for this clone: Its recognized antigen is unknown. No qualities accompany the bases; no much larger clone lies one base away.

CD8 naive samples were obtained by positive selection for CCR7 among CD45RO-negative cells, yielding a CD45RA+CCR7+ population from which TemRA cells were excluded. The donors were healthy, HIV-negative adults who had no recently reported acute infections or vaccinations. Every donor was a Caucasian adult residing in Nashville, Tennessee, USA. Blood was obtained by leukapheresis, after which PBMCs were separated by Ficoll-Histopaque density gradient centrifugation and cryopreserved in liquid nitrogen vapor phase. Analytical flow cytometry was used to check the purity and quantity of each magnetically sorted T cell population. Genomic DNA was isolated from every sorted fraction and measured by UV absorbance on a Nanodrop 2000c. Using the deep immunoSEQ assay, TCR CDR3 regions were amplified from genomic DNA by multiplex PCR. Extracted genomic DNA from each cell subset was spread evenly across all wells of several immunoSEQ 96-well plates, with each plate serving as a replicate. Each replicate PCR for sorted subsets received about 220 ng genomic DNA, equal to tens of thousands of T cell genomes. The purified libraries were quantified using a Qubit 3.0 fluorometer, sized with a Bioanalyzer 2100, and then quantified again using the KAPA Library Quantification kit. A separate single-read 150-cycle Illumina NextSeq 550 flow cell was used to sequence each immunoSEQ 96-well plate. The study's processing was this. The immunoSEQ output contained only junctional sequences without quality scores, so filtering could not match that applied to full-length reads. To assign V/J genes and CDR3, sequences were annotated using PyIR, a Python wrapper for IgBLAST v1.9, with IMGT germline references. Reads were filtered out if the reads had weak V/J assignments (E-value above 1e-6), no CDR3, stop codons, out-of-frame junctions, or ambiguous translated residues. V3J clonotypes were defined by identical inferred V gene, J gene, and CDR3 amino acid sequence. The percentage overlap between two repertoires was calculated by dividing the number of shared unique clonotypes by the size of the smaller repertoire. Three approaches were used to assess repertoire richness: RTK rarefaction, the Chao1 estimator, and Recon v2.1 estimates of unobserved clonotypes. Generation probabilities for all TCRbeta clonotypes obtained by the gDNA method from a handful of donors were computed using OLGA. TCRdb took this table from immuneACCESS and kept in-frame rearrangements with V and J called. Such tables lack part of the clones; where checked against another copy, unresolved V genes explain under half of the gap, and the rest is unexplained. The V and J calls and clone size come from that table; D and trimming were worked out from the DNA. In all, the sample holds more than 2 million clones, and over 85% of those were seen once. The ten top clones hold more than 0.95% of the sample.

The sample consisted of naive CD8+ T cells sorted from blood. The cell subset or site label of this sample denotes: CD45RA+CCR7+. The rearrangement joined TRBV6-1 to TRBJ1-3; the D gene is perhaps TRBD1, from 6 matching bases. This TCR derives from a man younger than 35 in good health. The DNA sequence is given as TGTGCCAGCAGTGAAGCGGACAGCCGCTCTGGAAACACCATATATTTT. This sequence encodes CASSEADSRSGNTIYF.